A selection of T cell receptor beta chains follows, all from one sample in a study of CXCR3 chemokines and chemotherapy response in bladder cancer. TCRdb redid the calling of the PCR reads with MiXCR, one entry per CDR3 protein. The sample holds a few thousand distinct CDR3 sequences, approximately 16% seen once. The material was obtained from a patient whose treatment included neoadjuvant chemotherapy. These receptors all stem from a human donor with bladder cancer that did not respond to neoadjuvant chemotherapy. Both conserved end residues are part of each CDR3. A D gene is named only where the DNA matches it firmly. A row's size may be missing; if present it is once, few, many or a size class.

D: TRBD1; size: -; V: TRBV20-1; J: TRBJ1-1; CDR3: CTGTGGMKDTEAFF; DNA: TGCACTGGGACAGGGGGCATGAAGGACACTGAAGCTTTCTTT
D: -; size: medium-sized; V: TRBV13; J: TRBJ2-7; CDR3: CASSPSMREQYF; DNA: TGTGCCAGCAGCCCTTCGATGCGCGAGCAGTACTTC
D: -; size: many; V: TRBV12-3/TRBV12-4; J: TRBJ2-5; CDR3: CASRTGGVGAETQYF; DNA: TGTGCCAGCAGGACCGGAGGGGTCGGGGCAGAGACCCAGTACTTC
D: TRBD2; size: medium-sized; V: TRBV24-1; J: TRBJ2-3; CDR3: CAAAFSGGNTDTQYF; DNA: TGTGCCGCCGCCTTTAGCGGGGGGAACACAGATACGCAGTATTTT
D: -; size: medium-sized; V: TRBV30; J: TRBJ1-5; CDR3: CAWSVGLGGGQPQHF; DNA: TGTGCCTGGAGTGTAGGTTTGGGGGGCGGACAGCCCCAGCATTTT
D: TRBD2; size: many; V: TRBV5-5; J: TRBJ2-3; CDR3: CASSLKGASGDTDTQYF; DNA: TGTGCCAGCAGCTTGAAGGGCGCTAGCGGGGACACAGATACGCAGTATTTT
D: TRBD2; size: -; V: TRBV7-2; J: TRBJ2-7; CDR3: CASSLGSGGAYEQYF; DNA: TGTGCCAGCAGCTTAGGTAGCGGGGGGGCTTACGAGCAGTACTTC
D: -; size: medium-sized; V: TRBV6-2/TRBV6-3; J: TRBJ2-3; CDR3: CASSYPDTQYF; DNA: TGTGCCAGCAGTTACCCAGATACGCAGTATTTT
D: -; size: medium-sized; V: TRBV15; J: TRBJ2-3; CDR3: CATSRARDTQYF; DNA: TGTGCCACCAGCAGAGCGAGAGATACGCAGTATTTT
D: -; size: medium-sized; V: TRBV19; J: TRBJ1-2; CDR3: CASRLAPKGGGYTF; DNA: TGTGCCAGTAGGTTGGCCCCTAAGGGAGGCGGCTACACCTTC
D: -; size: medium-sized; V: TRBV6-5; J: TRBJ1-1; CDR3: CASSYLTGNTEAFF; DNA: TGTGCCAGCAGTTATCTAACAGGGAACACTGAAGCTTTCTTT
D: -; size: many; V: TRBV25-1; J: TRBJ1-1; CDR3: CATGMRRSEEEAFF; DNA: TGTGCCACCGGAATGCGGCGCTCGGAGGAGGAAGCTTTCTTT
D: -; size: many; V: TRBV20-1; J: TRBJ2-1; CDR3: CSARPDNEQFF; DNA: TGCAGTGCACGTCCCGACAATGAGCAGTTCTTC